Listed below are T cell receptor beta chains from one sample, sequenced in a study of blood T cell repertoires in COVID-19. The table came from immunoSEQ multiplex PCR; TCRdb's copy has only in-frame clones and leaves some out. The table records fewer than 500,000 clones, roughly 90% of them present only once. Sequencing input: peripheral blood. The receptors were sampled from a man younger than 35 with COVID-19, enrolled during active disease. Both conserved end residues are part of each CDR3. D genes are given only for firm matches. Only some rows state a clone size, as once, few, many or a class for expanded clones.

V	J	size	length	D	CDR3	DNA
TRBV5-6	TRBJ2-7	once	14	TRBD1	CASSLQDRAHEQYF	TGTGCCAGCAGCTTGCAGGACAGGGCCCACGAGCAGTACTTC
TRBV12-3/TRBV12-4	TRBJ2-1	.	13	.	CASSLVAHDKQFF	TGTGCCAGCAGTTTAGTAGCGCATGATAAGCAGTTCTTC
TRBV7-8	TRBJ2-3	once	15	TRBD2	CASSFSGGSPDTQYF	TGTGCCAGCAGCTTTAGCGGGGGCTCGCCAGATACGCAGTATTTT
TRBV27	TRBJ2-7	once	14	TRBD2	CASSIIAGDHEQYF	TGTGCCAGCAGTATAATAGCGGGAGACCACGAGCAGTACTTC
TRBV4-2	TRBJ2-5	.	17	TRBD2	CASSQDGKAGEGETQYF	TGTGCCAGCAGCCAAGATGGAAAAGCGGGAGAGGGAGAGACCCAGTACTTC
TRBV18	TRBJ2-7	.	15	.	CASSPMSSNIHEQYF	TGTGCCAGCTCACCAATGTCCTCGAACATACACGAGCAGTACTTC
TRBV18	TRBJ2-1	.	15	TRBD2	CASSLERETMNEQFF	TGTGCCAGCTCACTCGAGCGGGAGACCATGAATGAGCAGTTCTTC
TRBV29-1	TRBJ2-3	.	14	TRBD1	CSVEWAGGTDTQYF	TGCAGCGTTGAGTGGGCAGGGGGCACGGATACGCAGTATTTT
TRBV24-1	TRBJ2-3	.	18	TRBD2	CATSEPRGGGLGGDTQYF	TGTGCCACCAGTGAACCCAGGGGCGGGGGACTAGGTGGCGATACGCAGTATTTT
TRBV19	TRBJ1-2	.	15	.	CASSIARDRFYGYTF	TGTGCCAGTAGTATAGCCCGTGACAGATTCTATGGCTACACCTTC
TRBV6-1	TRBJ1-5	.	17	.	CASSEASGHFSNQPQHF	TGTGCCAGCAGTGAAGCGTCGGGACACTTTAGCAATCAGCCCCAGCATTTT
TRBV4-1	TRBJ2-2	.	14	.	CASSRPGRTGELFF	TGCGCCAGCAGTCGACCCGGGAGAACCGGGGAGCTGTTTTTT
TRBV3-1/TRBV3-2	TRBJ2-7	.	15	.	CASSQDFGRGREQYF	TGTGCCAGCAGCCAAGATTTCGGCAGGGGTCGCGAGCAGTACTTC
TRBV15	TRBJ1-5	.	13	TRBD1	CATGTVPNQPQHF	TGTGCCACCGGGACAGTTCCTAATCAGCCCCAGCATTTT
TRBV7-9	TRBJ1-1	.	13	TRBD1	CASSDRANTEAFF	TGTGCCAGCAGCGACAGGGCGAACACTGAAGCTTTCTTT
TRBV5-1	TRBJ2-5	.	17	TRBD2	CASSSGLAGMYQETQYF	TGCGCCAGCAGCTCGGGACTAGCGGGAATGTACCAAGAGACCCAGTACTTC
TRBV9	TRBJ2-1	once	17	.	CASSVARQGGSYNEQFF	TGTGCCAGCAGCGTAGCTAGGCAGGGGGGCTCCTACAATGAGCAGTTCTTC
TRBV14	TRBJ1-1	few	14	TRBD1	CASSRLQGSTEAFF	TGTGCCAGCAGCCGTCTACAGGGGAGCACTGAAGCTTTCTTT
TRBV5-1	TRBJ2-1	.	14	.	CASSFSASNNEQFF	TGCGCCAGCAGCTTTAGCGCGAGTAACAATGAGCAGTTCTTC
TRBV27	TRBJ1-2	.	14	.	CASSRTTGPYGYTF	TGTGCCAGCAGCAGAACAACAGGGCCCTACGGCTACACCTTC
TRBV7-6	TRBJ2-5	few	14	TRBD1	CASSLGTGEETQYF	TGTGCCAGCAGCTTAGGGACAGGGGAAGAGACCCAGTACTTC
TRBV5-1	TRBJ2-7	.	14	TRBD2	CASSSWGGLDEQYF	TGCGCCAGCAGTAGCTGGGGGGGACTCGACGAGCAGTACTTC
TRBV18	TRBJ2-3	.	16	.	CASSPTGSTSTDTQYF	TGTGCCAGCTCACCGACAGGCTCTACTAGCACAGATACGCAGTATTTT
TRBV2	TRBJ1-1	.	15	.	CASSGVTTMNTEAFF	TGTGCCAGCAGTGGGGTGACAACCATGAACACTGAAGCTTTCTTT
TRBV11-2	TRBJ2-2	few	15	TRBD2	CASSSLAGATGELFF	TGTGCCAGCAGCTCACTAGCGGGGGCCACCGGGGAGCTGTTTTTT
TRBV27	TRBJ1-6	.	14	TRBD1	CASSTDRQGPTLHF	TGTGCCAGCAGTACCGACCGACAGGGGCCTACCCTCCACTTT
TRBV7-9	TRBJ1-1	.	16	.	CASSFEAGYTNTEAFF	TGTGCCAGCAGCTTCGAAGCGGGGTATACGAACACTGAAGCTTTCTTT